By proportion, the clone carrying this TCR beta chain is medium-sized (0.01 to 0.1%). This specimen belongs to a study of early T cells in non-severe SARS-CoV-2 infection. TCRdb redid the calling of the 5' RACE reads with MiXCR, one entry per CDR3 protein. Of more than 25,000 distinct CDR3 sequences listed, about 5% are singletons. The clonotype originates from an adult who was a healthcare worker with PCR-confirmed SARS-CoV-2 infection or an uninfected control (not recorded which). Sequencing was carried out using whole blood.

The CDR3 is CASSYPPQWAADLDTQYF. DNA of the CDR3: TGTGCCAGCAGTTACCCACCCCAGTGGGCGGCGGATTTGGATACGCAGTATTTT. The chain has TRBV6-2 or TRBV6-3 and TRBJ2-3; D not resolved. Between the trimmed V and J ends, which lost 2 bases and 6 bases, there was a span of 24 bases. Germline V lookup: CDR1 MNHEY, CDR2 SVGEGT. The CDR3 sequence is 18 residues long.